This T cell receptor (beta chain) emerged from a study of spatial heterogeneity in lung cancer. Looking at the study overall: Consistent detection of more beta-chain than alpha-chain sequences was observed. In raw reads, more than nine appearances on average were recorded for each unique TCR and UMI combination.

Time point of the sample: sample taken at primary tumor resection. Researchers sequenced whole RNA taken from tumor, nontumor lung or frozen PBMC without sorting. A total of roughly 72 untreated early-stage non-small cell lung cancer patients served as donors. This clonotype was counted only a few times. TCR cDNA molecules each had a unique molecular identifier. TCRdb re-called the 5' RACE reads through MiXCR, storing one row per CDR3 protein. Of around 74,000 distinct CDR3 sequences in the sample, about an eighth were seen once. CDR1 KGHDR and CDR2 SFDVKD come from the germline V gene. CDR3 size: 15 residues. The V and J ends lost 9 bases and 3 bases, in that order; junction bases with no gene match: 7.

The receptor was derived from a male donor with early-stage non-small cell lung cancer. Source: PBMCs, taken at surgery. The genes are TRBV24-1 and TRBJ2-1; 10 bases map to TRBD2. Here the CDR3 DNA reads TGTGCCACCGAGGCAGCGGGAGGGGGCTACAATGAGCAGTTCTTC. Its protein product is CATEAAGGGYNEQFF.